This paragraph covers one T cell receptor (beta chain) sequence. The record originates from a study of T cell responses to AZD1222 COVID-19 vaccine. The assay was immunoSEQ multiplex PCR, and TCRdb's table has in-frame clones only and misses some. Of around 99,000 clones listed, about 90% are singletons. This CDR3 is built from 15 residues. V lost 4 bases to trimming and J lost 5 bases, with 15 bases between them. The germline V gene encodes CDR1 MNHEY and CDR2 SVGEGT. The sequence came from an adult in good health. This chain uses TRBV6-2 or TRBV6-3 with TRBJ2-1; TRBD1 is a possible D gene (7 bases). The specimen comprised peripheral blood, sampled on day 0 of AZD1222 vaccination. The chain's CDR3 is CASSSIRGRNNEQFF. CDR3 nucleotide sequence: TGTGCCAGCAGTTCGATCAGGGGGAGGAACAATGAGCAGTTCTTC.